This T cell receptor beta chain was recovered during a study of cytomegalovirus exposure and HLA in healthy donors. Notes on the study in general: A highly shared variant cluster was judged a likely technical artifact. More clonal expansion characterized HLA-associated TCR beta chains than equally common others in a later analysis. A later analysis linked a missense variant in DCLRE1C to the trimming of TCR beta V and J genes. Analyzed later, most CMV-associated TCR beta chains appeared HLA-restricted.

The PCR ran on 60 Vbeta and 13 Jbeta primers. TCRdb keeps only in-frame clones here, not all; method: immunoSEQ multiplex PCR. The repertoire holds approximately 140,000 clones, roughly 83% seen once, with 4.1% in the top ten. Note on this clone: Its antigen is as yet unknown.

This CDR3 spans 12 amino acids. V lost 3 bases and J lost 7, with 9 bases in between. The V gene's germline CDR1 is KGHSH and CDR2 LQKENI. The specimen was PBMCs. The receptor was derived from a man aged 35 to 55 in good health and CMV-seropositive. J is TRBJ1-1 and V is TRBV18; D gene uncertain. CDR3 DNA: TGTGCCAGCTCACCGGCTTTATTTGAAGCTTTCTTT. This encodes CASSPALFEAFF.